The T cell receptor beta chain described here comes from a study of memory CD4+ T cells and cytomegalovirus serostatus. Study-wide points: About 40% of the roughly 160 known CMV-associated TCRbeta sequences appeared in CD4+ memory.

The V gene's germline CDR1 is SGHRS and CDR2 YFSETQ. J gave up 1 base and V 2 bases, and 10 bases lay outside the gene matches. The CDR3 consists of 17 residues. For this clone: Its matching antigen is unknown.

The assay was immunoSEQ multiplex PCR, and TCRdb's table has in-frame clones only and misses some. Here the sample spans about 60,000 clones, roughly three quarters being singletons. The sort gate was single viable CD3+CD4+CD8-CD45RO+ cells for memory CD4+ T cells. CMV serostatus came from serum IgG against pp150, pp28, p38, p52. The sequence came from an adult in good health and CMV-seronegative. Sequenced sample: memory CD4+ T cells from blood. The chain has TRBV5-1 and TRBJ1-1, with 8 nucleotides matching TRBD1. The CDR3 loop reads CASSFLGQVISNTEAFF. The DNA of the CDR3 is TGCGCCAGCAGCTTTTTGGGACAGGTGATTTCGAACACTGAAGCTTTCTTT.